The 14 T cell receptor beta chains below all came from one sample that was sequenced in a study of cytomegalovirus exposure and HLA in healthy donors. The PCR was carried out with 60 Vbeta primers and 13 Jbeta primers. Sequenced by immunoSEQ multiplex PCR; TCRdb stores in-frame clones only, minus some. Found here are under 150,000 clones, approximately 72% of them singletons; the top ten hold roughly 2.1%. The sequenced material came from PBMCs. All receptors derive from a man in his forties in good health and CMV-seronegative.

This clone was found a few times. The V and J genes are TRBV7-2 and TRBJ1-1; D gene uncertain. V was cut by 6 bases and J by 5 bases, with 13 bases left in between. The CDR3 contains 13 residues. In germline, CDR1 is SGHTA, CDR2 FQGNSA. The CDR3 DNA reads as TGTGCCAGCAGTCCCGGCGGGCGAACTGAAGCTTTCTTT. Translating it yields CASSPGGRTEAFF.

The rearrangement joins TRBV5-1 to TRBJ1-2; D perhaps matches TRBD1 (6 bases). CDR1 SGHRS and CDR2 YFSETQ come from the germline V gene. Trimming left V 6 bases short and J 6 bases short, with 21 bases between. This CDR3 comprises 15 residues. The CDR3 protein is CASTSDRPQLDGYTF. The CDR3 nucleotides are TGCGCCAGCACCTCAGACAGGCCGCAGTTGGATGGCTACACCTTC.

This chain links TRBV6-1 with TRBJ2-2; 7 nucleotides line up with TRBD2. Germline-derived CDR1 and CDR2 are MNHNS and SASEGT. The CDR3 is made up of 14 amino acids. J lost 0 bases, V lost 9 bases, and 4 bases had no gene match. CDR3 in DNA: TGTGCCAGTTCGGGACTAACGAACACCGGGGAGCTGTTTTTT. Translated, it gives CASSGLTNTGELFF.

The chain links TRBV30 to TRBJ1-2; 10 positions agree with TRBD1. CDR3 length equals 16 residues. J was trimmed by 2 bases and V by 8 bases; bases with no gene match: 14. Looked up from germline, CDR1 is GTSNPN and CDR2 is SVGIG (reference sequence). CDR3 sequence: CASPGQGPPPNYGYTF. CDR3 nucleotide sequence: TGTGCCAGTCCGGGACAGGGGCCGCCCCCCAACTATGGCTACACCTTC.

The rearrangement links TRBV25-1 to TRBJ1-2; D gene ambiguous. CDR3 length: 14 residues. The ends were cut back, 4 bases at V and 2 bases at J, with 11 bases in the middle. Germline CDR1 is MGHDK and CDR2 is SYGVNS. Written as DNA, the CDR3 is TGTGCCAGCAGTGGAAGACTCTACAACTATGGCTACACCTTC. Translated: CASSGRLYNYGYTF.

This clone was seen a few times. The V and J genes are TRBV9 and TRBJ1-3; D is ambiguous. The V gene lost 5 bases and the J gene lost 2 bases, with 17 bases spanning the gap. Germline V gene sequence: CDR1 SGDLS, CDR2 YYNGEE. The CDR3 runs 16 residues. Here the CDR3 DNA reads TGTGCCAGCAGTGCTCGGGGTGGAGCGGCTGGAAACACCATATATTTT. The encoded protein is CASSARGGAAGNTIYF.

The J gene is TRBJ1-6, the V gene TRBV2; 7 positions match TRBD1. Germline lookup yields CDR1 SNHLY and CDR2 FYNNEI. The CDR3 is made up of 14 amino acids. The ends lost 2 bases at V and 8 bases at J; junction bases unmatched: 3. The CDR3: CASSEWQGDSPLHF. The CDR3 coding sequence is TGTGCCAGCAGTGAATGGCAGGGGGATTCACCCCTCCACTTT.

The sample holds one count of this clone. The V and J genes are TRBV9 and TRBJ1-6; 7 bases are a match to TRBD1. The J segment lost 8 bases and the V segment lost 1 base, leaving 6 bases of the junction unmatched. The length of the CDR3 is 15 residues. Germline assignment: CDR1 SGDLS and CDR2 YYNGEE. As DNA, the CDR3 is TGTGCCAGCAGCGTAAAGGGGGACAGCGATTCACCCCTCCACTTT. Protein: CASSVKGDSDSPLHF.

This clone was seen a single time. This rearrangement joins TRBV7-2 to TRBJ1-1, with TRBD1 as a possible D gene (6 bases). V was trimmed by 2 bases and J by 1 base, leaving 14 bases between them. Germline lookup yields CDR1 SGHTA and CDR2 FQGNSA. The CDR3 extends over 16 amino acids. The CDR3 DNA reads TGTGCCAGCAGCTTATTCCCCCCAGGGGAGAACACTGAAGCTTTCTTT. Amino acids: CASSLFPPGENTEAFF.

The chain is built from TRBV6-6 and TRBJ1-5, with 7 bases aligning to TRBD1. Trimming at V came to 6 bases and at J to 11 bases, leaving 13 bases not matched to a gene. The CDR3 runs to 14 residues. Germline lookup yields CDR1 MNHNY and CDR2 SVGAGI (reference sequence). CDR3 in amino acids: CASSSGQVPLTQHF. The CDR3, as DNA: TGTGCCAGCAGCTCTGGACAGGTCCCCTTGACCCAGCATTTT.

This clone has only a few counts. The DNA for the CDR3 is TGTGCCAGCAGCTCTACAGGGATCAATCAGCCCCAGCATTTT. Its protein is CASSSTGINQPQHF. The chain uses TRBV7-2 and TRBJ1-5, with a weak D call TRBD1 (6 bases). The V gene lost 4 bases and the J gene lost 3 bases, with 10 bases spanning the gap. Germline values: CDR1 SGHTA, CDR2 FQGNSA. The CDR3 runs to 14 residues.

This clone was seen a few times. The chain has TRBV2 and TRBJ2-5; weak D call: TRBD2 (6 bases). V lost 4 bases and J lost 4, with 13 bases in between. The germline V gene has CDR1 SNHLY and CDR2 FYNNEI. The CDR3 spans 14 residues. CDR3 DNA: TGTGCCAGCAGTGCAGAGCGGAGGGGAGAGACCCAGTACTTC. Encoded protein: CASSAERRGETQYF.

The rearrangement joins TRBV6-1 to TRBJ2-5; 8 bases fit TRBD1. Germline V CDR1 and CDR2: MNHNS, SASEGT. The CDR3 has 14 residues. With 5 bases clipped from V and 4 bases from J, the junction kept 6 bases outside the gene matches. CDR3 protein: CASSLLTGGETQYF. The CDR3 coding sequence is TGTGCCAGCAGTCTTTTAACAGGGGGAGAGACCCAGTACTTC.

The chain is built from TRBV28 and TRBJ2-7, with 10 bases aligning to TRBD2. V lost 6 bases and J lost 3; bases outside the gene matches: 8. Germline V gene lookup returns CDR1 MDHEN and CDR2 SYDVKM. The CDR3 sequence is 15 residues long. The DNA for the CDR3 is TGTGCCAGCAGGACTCTAGCGGGGGAAGGCTACGAGCAGTACTTC. This gives the protein CASRTLAGEGYEQYF.